This entry features one TCR beta chain sequence. Its specificity is unknown. The data were obtained in a study of cytomegalovirus exposure and HLA in healthy donors. General study findings and limits: In all likelihood, a cluster of highly shared sequence variants was a sequencing artifact. The dataset shows that most TCR sequences were rare, while some public TCRs occurred in many donors.

The CDR3 contains 15 residues. Germline assignment: CDR1 SGHDN and CDR2 FVKESK. V gave up 0 bases and J gave up 5 bases, with 13 bases separating them. The PCR used 60 Vbeta and 13 Jbeta primers. As originally analysed: Unique TCR beta chains totaled roughly 80 million in a later count, with around 10 million of them shared. Sequenced by immunoSEQ multiplex PCR; TCRdb stores in-frame clones only, minus some. For V, J and clone size, that table is used; D and trimming come from the DNA. The table records tens of thousands of clones, 80% of them present only once. This chain joins TRBV14 and TRBJ1-2, with unresolved D. The TCR sequence derives from a male donor in good health and CMV-seronegative. Sequenced material: PBMCs. CDR3 sequence (DNA): TGTGCCAGCAGCCAAGATCCCGATCCACTATATGGCTACACCTTC. This encodes CASSQDPDPLYGYTF.